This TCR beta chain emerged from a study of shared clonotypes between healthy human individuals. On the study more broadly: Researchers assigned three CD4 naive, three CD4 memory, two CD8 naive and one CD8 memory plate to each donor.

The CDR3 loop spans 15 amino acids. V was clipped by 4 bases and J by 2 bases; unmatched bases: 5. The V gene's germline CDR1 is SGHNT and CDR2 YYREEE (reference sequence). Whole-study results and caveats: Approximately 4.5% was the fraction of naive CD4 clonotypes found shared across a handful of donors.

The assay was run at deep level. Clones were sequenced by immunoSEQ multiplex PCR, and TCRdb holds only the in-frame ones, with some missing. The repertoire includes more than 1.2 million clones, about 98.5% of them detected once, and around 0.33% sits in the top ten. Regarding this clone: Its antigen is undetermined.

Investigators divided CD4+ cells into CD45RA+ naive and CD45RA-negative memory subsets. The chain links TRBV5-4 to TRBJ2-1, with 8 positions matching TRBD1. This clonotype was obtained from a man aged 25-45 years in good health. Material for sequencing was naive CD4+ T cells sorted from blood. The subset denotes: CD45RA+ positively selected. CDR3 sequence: CASSPRDRTYNEQFF. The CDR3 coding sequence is TGTGCCAGCAGCCCCCGGGACAGGACCTACAATGAGCAGTTCTTC.